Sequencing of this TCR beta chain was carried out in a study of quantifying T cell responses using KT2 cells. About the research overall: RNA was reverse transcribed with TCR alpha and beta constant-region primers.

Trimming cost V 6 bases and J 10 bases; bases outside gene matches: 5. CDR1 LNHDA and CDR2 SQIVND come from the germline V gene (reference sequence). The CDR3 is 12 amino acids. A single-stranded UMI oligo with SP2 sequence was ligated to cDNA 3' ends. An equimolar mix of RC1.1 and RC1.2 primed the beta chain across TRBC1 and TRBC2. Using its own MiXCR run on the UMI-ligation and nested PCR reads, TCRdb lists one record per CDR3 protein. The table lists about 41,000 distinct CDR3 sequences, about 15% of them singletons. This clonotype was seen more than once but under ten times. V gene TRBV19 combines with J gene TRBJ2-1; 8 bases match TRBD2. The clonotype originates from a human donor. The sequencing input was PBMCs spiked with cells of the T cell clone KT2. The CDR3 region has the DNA TGTGCCAGTAGGGAAACTAGCGGAGAGCAGTTCTTC. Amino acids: CASRETSGEQFF.